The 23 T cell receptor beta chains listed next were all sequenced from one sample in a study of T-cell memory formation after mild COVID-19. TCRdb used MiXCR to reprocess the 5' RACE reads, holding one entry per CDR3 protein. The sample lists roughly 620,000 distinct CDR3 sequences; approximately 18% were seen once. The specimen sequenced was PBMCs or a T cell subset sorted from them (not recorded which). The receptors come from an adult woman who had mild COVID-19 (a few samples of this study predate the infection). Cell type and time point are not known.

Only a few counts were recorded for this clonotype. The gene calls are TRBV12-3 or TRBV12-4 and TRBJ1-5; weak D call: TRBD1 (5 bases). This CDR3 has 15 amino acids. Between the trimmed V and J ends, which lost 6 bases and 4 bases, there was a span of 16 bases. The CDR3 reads CASSMAAGTNQPQHF. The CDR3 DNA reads TGTGCCAGCAGCATGGCGGCAGGGACTAATCAGCCCCAGCATTTT.

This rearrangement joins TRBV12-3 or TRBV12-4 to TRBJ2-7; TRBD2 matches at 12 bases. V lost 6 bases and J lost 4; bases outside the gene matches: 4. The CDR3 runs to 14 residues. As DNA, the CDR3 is TGTGCCAGCAGACGGACTAGCGGGAATTACGAGCAGTACTTC. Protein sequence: CASRRTSGNYEQYF.

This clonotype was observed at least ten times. The CDR3 bases are TGTGCCAGCAGTTACGGGGGGGCCGGGGAGCTGTTTTTT. Translation gives CASSYGGAGELFF. This chain links TRBV12-3 or TRBV12-4 with TRBJ2-2, with 8 bases identical to TRBD2. The trim removed 4 bases at V and 6 bases at J, leaving 1 base unmatched. The CDR3 sequence is 13 residues long.

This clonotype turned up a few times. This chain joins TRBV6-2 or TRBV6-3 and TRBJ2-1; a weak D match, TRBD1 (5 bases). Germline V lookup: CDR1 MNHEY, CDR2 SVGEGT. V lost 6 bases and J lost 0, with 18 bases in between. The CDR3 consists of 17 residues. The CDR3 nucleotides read TGTGCCAGCAGATATGAAACAGGCCTGAGCTCCTACAATGAGCAGTTCTTC. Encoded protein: CASRYETGLSSYNEQFF.

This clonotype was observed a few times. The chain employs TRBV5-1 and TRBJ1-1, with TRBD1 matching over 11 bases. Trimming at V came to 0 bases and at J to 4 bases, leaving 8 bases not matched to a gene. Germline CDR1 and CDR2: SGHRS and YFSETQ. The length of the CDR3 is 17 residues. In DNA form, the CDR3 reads TGCGCCAGCAGCTTGGGGACAGGGGGCTTGGGTCGCACTGAAGCTTTCTTT. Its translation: CASSLGTGGLGRTEAFF.

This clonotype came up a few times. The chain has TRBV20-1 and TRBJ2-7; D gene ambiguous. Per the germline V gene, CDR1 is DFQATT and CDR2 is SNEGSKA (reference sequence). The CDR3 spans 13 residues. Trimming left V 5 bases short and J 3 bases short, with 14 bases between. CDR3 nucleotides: TGCAGTGCTCTAGGGAAAGATCACTACGAGCAGTACTTC. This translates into CSALGKDHYEQYF.

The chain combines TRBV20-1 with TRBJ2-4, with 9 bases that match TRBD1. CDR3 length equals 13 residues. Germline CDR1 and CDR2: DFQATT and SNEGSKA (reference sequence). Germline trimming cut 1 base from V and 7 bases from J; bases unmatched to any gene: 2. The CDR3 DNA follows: TGCAGTGCTAGAGCCGGGACAGGGAACATTCAGTACTTC. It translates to CSARAGTGNIQYF.

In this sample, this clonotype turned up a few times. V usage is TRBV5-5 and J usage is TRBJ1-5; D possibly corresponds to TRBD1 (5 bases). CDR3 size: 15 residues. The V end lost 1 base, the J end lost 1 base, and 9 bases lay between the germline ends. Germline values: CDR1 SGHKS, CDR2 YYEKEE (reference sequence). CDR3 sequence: CASSLRGTSNQPQHF. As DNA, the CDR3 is TGTGCCAGCAGCTTGCGGGGGACGAGCAATCAGCCCCAGCATTTT.

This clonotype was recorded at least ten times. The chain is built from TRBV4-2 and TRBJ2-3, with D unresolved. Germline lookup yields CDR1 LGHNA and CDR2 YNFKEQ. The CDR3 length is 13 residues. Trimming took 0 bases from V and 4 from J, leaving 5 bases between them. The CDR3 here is CASSQDHPDTQYF. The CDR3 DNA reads TGTGCCAGCAGCCAAGACCACCCAGATACGCAGTATTTT.

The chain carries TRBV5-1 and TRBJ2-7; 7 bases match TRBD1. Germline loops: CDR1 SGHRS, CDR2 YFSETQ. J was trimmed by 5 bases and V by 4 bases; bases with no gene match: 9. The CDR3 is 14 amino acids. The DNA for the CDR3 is TGCGCCAGCAGCAACCGGGACAGAGCGGACGAGCAGTACTTC. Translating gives CASSNRDRADEQYF.

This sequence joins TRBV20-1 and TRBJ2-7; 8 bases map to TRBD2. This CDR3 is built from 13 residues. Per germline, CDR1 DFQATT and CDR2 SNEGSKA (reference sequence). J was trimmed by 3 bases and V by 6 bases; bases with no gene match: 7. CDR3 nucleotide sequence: TGCAGTGCCGCACTAGCGGTTAACTACGAGCAGTACTTC. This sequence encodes CSAALAVNYEQYF.

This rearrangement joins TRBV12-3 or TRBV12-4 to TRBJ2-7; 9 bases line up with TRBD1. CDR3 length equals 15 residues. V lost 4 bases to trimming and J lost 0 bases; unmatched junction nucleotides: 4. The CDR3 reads CASSSGTGFSYEQYF. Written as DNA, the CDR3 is TGTGCCAGCAGTTCCGGGACAGGGTTCTCCTACGAGCAGTACTTC.

Here the CDR3 reads CASGRASGAQQYF. DNA for the CDR3: TGTGCCAGCGGGAGGGCTAGCGGGGCGCAGCAGTATTTT. The chain recombines TRBV2 with TRBJ2-3, with 9 bases identical to TRBD2. The J segment lost 11 bases and the V segment lost 8 bases, leaving 11 bases of the junction unmatched. Germline V CDR1 and CDR2: SNHLY, FYNNEI. The CDR3 spans 13 residues.

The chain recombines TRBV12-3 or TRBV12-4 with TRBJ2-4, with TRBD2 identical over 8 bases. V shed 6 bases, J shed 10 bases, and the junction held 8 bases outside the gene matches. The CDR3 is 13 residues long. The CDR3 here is CASSLSAGVIQYF. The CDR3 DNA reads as TGTGCCAGCAGCTTATCAGCGGGAGTGATTCAGTACTTC.

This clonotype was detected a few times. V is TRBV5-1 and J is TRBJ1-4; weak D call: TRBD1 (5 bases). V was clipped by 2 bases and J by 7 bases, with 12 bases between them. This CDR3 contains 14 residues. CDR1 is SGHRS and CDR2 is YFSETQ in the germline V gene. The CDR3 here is CASSFTIGGEKLFF. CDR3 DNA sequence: TGCGCCAGCAGCTTTACTATCGGGGGTGAAAAACTGTTTTTT.

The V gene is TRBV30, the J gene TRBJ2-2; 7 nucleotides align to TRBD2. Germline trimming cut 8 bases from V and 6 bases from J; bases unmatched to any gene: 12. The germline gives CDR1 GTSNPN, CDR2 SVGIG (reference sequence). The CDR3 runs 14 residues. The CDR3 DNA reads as TGTGCCCGCAAAGGGAGGGGAGGCCCCGGGGAGCTGTTTTTT. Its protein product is CARKGRGGPGELFF.

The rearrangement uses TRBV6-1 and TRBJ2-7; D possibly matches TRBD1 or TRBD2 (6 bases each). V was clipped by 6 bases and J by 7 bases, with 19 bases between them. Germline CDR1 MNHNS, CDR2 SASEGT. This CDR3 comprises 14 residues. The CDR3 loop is CASRTGAYPGEQYF. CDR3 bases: TGTGCCAGCAGGACGGGGGCCTATCCGGGGGAGCAGTACTTC.

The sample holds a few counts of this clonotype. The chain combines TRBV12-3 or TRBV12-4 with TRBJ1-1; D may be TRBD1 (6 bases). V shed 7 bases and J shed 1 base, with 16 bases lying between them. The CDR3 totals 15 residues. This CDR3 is CASNLQGQRNTEAFF. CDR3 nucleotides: TGTGCCAGCAACTTACAGGGTCAGCGGAACACTGAAGCTTTCTTT.

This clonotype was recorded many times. This chain's CDR3 is CASRVGSGEKDIQYF. CDR3 sequence (DNA): TGTGCCAGCAGGGTCGGTTCGGGGGAGAAGGACATTCAGTACTTC. J is TRBJ2-4 and V is TRBV12-3 or TRBV12-4; D might be TRBD2 (6 bases). The CDR3 is made up of 15 amino acids. Between the trimmed V and J ends, which lost 6 bases and 8 bases, there was a span of 20 bases.

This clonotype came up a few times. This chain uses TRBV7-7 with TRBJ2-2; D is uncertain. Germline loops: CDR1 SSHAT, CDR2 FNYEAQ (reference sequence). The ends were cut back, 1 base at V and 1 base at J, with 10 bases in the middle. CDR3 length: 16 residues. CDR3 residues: CASSLERVENTGELFF. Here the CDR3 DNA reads TGTGCCAGCAGCTTAGAAAGGGTGGAGAACACCGGGGAGCTGTTTTTT.

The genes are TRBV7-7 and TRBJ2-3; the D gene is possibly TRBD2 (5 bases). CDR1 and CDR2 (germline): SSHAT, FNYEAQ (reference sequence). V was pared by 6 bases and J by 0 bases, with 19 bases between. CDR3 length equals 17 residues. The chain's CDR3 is CASRKLEGFPSTDTQYF. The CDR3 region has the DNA TGTGCCAGCAGGAAATTAGAGGGATTCCCTAGCACAGATACGCAGTATTTT.

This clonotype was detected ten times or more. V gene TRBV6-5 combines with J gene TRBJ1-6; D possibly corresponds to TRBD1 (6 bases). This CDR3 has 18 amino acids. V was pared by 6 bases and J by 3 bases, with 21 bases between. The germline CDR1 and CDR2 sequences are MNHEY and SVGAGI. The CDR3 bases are TGTGCCAGCAGCCCAACCACAACAGGGTGGGGCTATAATTCACCCCTCCACTTT. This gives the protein CASSPTTTGWGYNSPLHF.

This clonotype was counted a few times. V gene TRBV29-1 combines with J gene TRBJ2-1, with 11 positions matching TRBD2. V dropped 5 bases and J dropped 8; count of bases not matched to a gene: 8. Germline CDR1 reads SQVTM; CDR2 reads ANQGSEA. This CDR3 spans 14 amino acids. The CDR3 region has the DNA TGCAGCGTTCTGACTAGCGGGAAAAGCGATGAGCAGTTCTTC. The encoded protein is CSVLTSGKSDEQFF.